This T cell receptor (beta chain) comes out of a study of Ad26.COV2.S vaccination and SARS-CoV-2 variants. Study at large: Donor joined the COV1001 Ad26.COV2.S trial arm.

Trimming removed 8 bases at V and 5 bases at J, with 9 bases between. Germline assignment: CDR1 MNHNY and CDR2 SVGAGI (reference sequence). The CDR3 is 11 amino acids. Indicated treatment: some 19 received Ad26.COV2.S at low or high dose, single or two shots; five or six received placebo; per-sample allocation not given. The investigators took samples on day 63 after the first vaccine or placebo injection. Profiled with immunoSEQ multiplex PCR; TCRdb holds only in-frame clones, not every one. Of over 400,000 clones in the sample, roughly 88% are singletons; the top ten hold around 4.5%. The J gene is TRBJ2-5, the V gene TRBV6-6; perhaps TRBD1 as D (6 bases). The specimen was peripheral blood, collected in a trial of Ad26.COV2.S vaccine versus placebo. The receptor was isolated from a person aged 18-60 years who received the Ad26.COV2.S COVID-19 vaccine or a placebo. The CDR3 loop is CASLQGETQYF. In nucleotides, the CDR3 is TGTGCCAGCCTCCAGGGGGAGACCCAGTACTTC.